Below are 3 T cell receptor beta chains sequenced from a single sample in a study of T cells expressing NK-cell markers. TCRdb derives one entry per CDR3 protein from the 5' RACE reads, leaving out DNA. The data show around 550,000 distinct CDR3 sequences, and the top ten clones hold approximately 4%. Sequenced input: blood T cells: a sorted CD56 or NKG2C T cell subset, CD4+ or CD8+ T cells, or bulk PBMC T cells (not recorded which). The receptors were gathered from a man aged 18 to 30 in good health.

V is TRBV10-3 and J is TRBJ2-1; TCRdb lists TRBD2, though no DNA is available to test this call. CDR1 ENHRY and CDR2 SYGVKD come from the germline V gene. This CDR3 region has 14 residues. Here the CDR3 reads CAIKRLSRDNEQFF.

The chain couples TRBV7-3 to TRBJ2-3; TCRdb gives TRBD1 as the D gene, but with no DNA this cannot be confirmed. This CDR3 spans 16 amino acids. From germline, CDR1 is SGHTA and CDR2 FQGTGA. The CDR3 region is CASSWGAATHTDTQYF.

This chain connects TRBV20-1 to TRBJ1-2; with no DNA, the TCRdb D assignment of TRBD1 cannot be verified. Looked up from germline, CDR1 is DFQATT and CDR2 is SNEGSKA (reference sequence). This CDR3 spans 15 amino acids. CDR3 protein: CSAPRPHRGRPGYTF.